The 20 T cell receptor beta chains below were found in one sample sequenced in a study of monozygotic twins with inflammatory bowel disease. TCRdb re-called the 5' RACE reads and gives one entry per CDR3 protein, without DNA. The sample has some 160,000 distinct CDR3 sequences. The sequenced sample consisted of blood. All receptors come from a human donor with ulcerative colitis or Crohn's disease, or a healthy co-twin of an affected twin (not recorded which).

The CDR3 loop reads CSAKSRGVTEAFF. This chain uses TRBV20-1 with TRBJ1-1; with no DNA, the TCRdb D assignment of TRBD1 cannot be verified. The CDR3 runs to 13 residues. Per the germline V gene, CDR1 is DFQATT and CDR2 is SNEGSKA (reference sequence).

The chain uses TRBV7-2 and TRBJ1-3. The CDR3 covers 16 residues. Germline CDR1 is SGHTA and CDR2 is FQGNSA. CDR3 protein: CASSTHPGRSGNTIYF.

The chain links TRBV7-2 to TRBJ1-3. The CDR3 totals 14 residues. Germline-derived CDR1 and CDR2 are SGHTA and FQGNSA. The CDR3 loop is CASSPQGLGNTIYF. The variable domain in full, completed from reference TRBV7-2 and TRBJ1-3, reads GAGVSQSPSNKVTEKGKDVELRCDPISGHTALYWYRQSLGQGLEFLIYFQGNSAPDKSGLPSDRFSAERTGGSVSTLTIQRTQQEDSAVYLCASSPQGLGNTIYFGEGSWLTVV.

The V gene is TRBV5-6, the J gene TRBJ1-1; lacking DNA, the TRBD1 call made by TCRdb goes unchecked. Germline CDR1 and CDR2: SGHDT and YYEEEE. This CDR3 contains 17 residues. This CDR3 is CASSRWGFRQGDTEAFF.

The rearrangement links TRBV5-1 to TRBJ2-7; there is no DNA to check the TCRdb D call of TRBD2. The CDR3 contains 17 residues. Germline values: CDR1 SGHRS, CDR2 YFSETQ. The CDR3 sequence: CASSYGLAGAATYEQYF.

The chain has TRBV7-2 and TRBJ2-2. Germline assignment: CDR1 SGHTA and CDR2 FQGNSA. This CDR3 contains 13 residues. CDR3 residues: CASSLEEIGELFF. Together with reference TRBV7-2 and TRBJ2-2, the CDR3 gives the full variable domain: GAGVSQSPSNKVTEKGKDVELRCDPISGHTALYWYRQSLGQGLEFLIYFQGNSAPDKSGLPSDRFSAERTGGSVSTLTIQRTQQEDSAVYLCASSLEEIGELFFGEGSRLTVL.

The rearrangement joins TRBV6-1 to TRBJ1-5. The germline V gene has CDR1 MNHNS and CDR2 SASEGT. The CDR3 is 16 amino acids. The CDR3 here is CASSPMRLYSNQPQHF.

The chain is built from TRBV27 and TRBJ1-1; TCRdb reports TRBD1, a call that lacks DNA to check it against. This CDR3 region has 16 residues. Germline CDR1 is MNHEY and CDR2 is SMNVEV (reference sequence). CDR3 in amino acids: CASSPFGQGISAEAFF.

The V gene is TRBV5-1, the J gene TRBJ1-5; with no DNA, the TCRdb D assignment of TRBD1 cannot be verified. The CDR3 contains 15 residues. CDR1 is SGHRS, CDR2 YFSETQ, per germline. Here the CDR3 reads CASSLAGAGNQPQHF.

This chain joins TRBV29-1 and TRBJ2-5; the D call of TRBD2 rests on TCRdb alone, since no DNA is present to check it. CDR3 length: 18 amino acids. CDR1 is SQVTM, CDR2 ANQGSEA, per germline. CDR3 amino acids: CSVDARLAGRSGVETQYF. Complete variable domain (other parts from reference TRBV29-1 and TRBJ2-5): SAVISQKPSRDICQRGTSLTIQCQVDSQVTMMFWYRQQPGQSLTLIATANQGSEATYESGFVIDKFPISRPNLTFSTLTVSNMSPEDSSIYLCSVDARLAGRSGVETQYFGPGTRLLVL.

The chain employs TRBV29-1 and TRBJ2-2; TCRdb selects TRBD2, and the lack of DNA leaves this call unchecked. Germline CDR1 and CDR2: SQVTM and ANQGSEA. This CDR3 contains 13 residues. The CDR3 here is CSVALAGSGELFF.

V gene TRBV18 combines with J gene TRBJ2-3; checking the TCRdb D call of TRBD2 is not possible without DNA. CDR3 length: 18 amino acids. Germline CDR1 is KGHSH and CDR2 is LQKENI. The CDR3: CASSPLAGTSVGGDTQYF.

The chain joins TRBV28 to TRBJ2-1; there is no DNA to check the TCRdb D call of TRBD2. CDR3 length: 15 residues. Germline V lookup: CDR1 MDHEN, CDR2 SYDVKM. This CDR3 is CASSPGLAGYNEQFF.

The chain is built from TRBV25-1 and TRBJ2-1; TCRdb proposes TRBD1, but this gene call is untestable without DNA. The germline gives CDR1 MGHDK, CDR2 SYGVNS. The CDR3 loop spans 16 amino acids. This chain's CDR3 is CAAAGTVRSSYNEQFF.

This chain joins TRBV5-4 and TRBJ2-7; without DNA, the TCRdb call of TRBD2 cannot be checked. The germline CDR1 and CDR2 sequences are SGHNT and YYREEE (reference sequence). CDR3 length equals 14 residues. CDR3 protein: CASSSERDPYEQYF.

The J gene is TRBJ2-1, the V gene TRBV30; TCRdb gives TRBD2 as the D gene, but with no DNA this cannot be confirmed. The germline V gene encodes CDR1 GTSNPN and CDR2 SVGIG (reference sequence). CDR3 length: 14 residues. CDR3 sequence: CAWRLAGVPNEQFF. Based on the CDR3 plus reference TRBV30 and TRBJ2-1, the full variable domain is SQTIHQWPATLVQPVGSPLSLECTVEGTSNPNLYWYRQAAGRGLQLLFYSVGIGQISSEVPQNLSASRPQDRQFILSSKKLLLSDSGFYLCAWRLAGVPNEQFFGPGTRLTVL.

This chain uses TRBV24-1 with TRBJ1-5. Germline V lookup: CDR1 KGHDR, CDR2 SFDVKD. The length of the CDR3 is 14 residues. The CDR3 region is CATSDLRAGQPQHF.

The genes are TRBV12-3 or TRBV12-4 and TRBJ2-3; TCRdb selects TRBD1, and the lack of DNA leaves this call unchecked. The CDR3 covers 14 residues. The CDR3 loop is CASSSQGYTDTQYF.

The V gene is TRBV4-1, the J gene TRBJ2-4; TCRdb selects TRBD1, and the lack of DNA leaves this call unchecked. The CDR3 length is 15 residues. In germline, CDR1 is MGHRA, CDR2 YSYEKL. The CDR3 is CASSQDQQGKNIQYF.

CDR3 protein: CASSPIADKNIQYF. The genes are TRBV5-6 and TRBJ2-4; the D call from TCRdb, TRBD2, cannot be confirmed without DNA. Looked up from germline, CDR1 is SGHDT and CDR2 is YYEEEE. This CDR3 comprises 14 residues.